Below, one TCR beta chain is given with its context. Sequenced by immunoSEQ multiplex PCR; TCRdb stores in-frame clones only, minus some. The sample contains 95,000 to 130,000 clones, 90% of which appear only once. V trimming: 7 bases; J trimming: 5 bases; junction bases outside the gene matches: 4. The CDR3 length is 13 residues. In germline, CDR1 is SEHNR, CDR2 FQNEAQ (reference sequence). The data originate from a study of T cell clones after liver transplantation. J is TRBJ2-7 and V is TRBV7-9, with 11 bases that match TRBD2. The sequence was obtained from a human patient who received a liver transplant. Some T cells here may be from the graft donor. The sequenced sample was CD4+ T cells from blood, obtained 12 months after liver transplant. The CDR3 nucleotides are TGTGCCAGCACCACTAGCGGGAGCGACGAGCAGTACTTC. Amino acids: CASTTSGSDEQYF. The full variable domain, with the rest looked up from reference TRBV7-9 and TRBJ2-7, is DTGVSQNPRHKITKRGQNVTFRCDPISEHNRLYWYRQTLGQGPEFLTYFQNEAQLEKSRLLSDRFSAERPKGSFSTLEIQRTEQGDSAMYLCASTTSGSDEQYFGPGTRLTVT.